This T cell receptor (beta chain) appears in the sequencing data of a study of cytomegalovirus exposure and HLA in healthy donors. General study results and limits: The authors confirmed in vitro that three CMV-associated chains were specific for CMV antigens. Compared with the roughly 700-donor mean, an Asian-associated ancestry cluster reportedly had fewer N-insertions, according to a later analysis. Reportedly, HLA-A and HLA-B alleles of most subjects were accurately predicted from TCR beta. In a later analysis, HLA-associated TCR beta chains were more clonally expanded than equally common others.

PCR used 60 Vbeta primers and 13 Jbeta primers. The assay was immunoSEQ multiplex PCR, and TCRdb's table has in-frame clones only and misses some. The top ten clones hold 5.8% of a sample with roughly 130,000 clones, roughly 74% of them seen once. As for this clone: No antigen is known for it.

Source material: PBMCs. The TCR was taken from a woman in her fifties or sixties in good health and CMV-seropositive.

As DNA, the CDR3 is TGTGCCAGCACCCGGACTAGCGGGGGAGCAGATACGCAGTATTTT. Translating it yields CASTRTSGGADTQYF. V usage is TRBV5-4 and J usage is TRBJ2-3; 13 nucleotides line up with TRBD2. Germline values: CDR1 SGHNT, CDR2 YYREEE (reference sequence). After removal of 6 bases from V and 4 bases from J, the junction contained 5 bases not matched to a gene. CDR3 length equals 15 residues.